These 26 T cell receptor beta chains were all obtained from the same sample, sequenced in a study of T cells in Graves' hyperthyroidism and ophthalmopathy. There were TCR beta CDR3 regions amplified from RNA transcripts. During a first-round RT-PCR of the TCR CDR3, the HTBI primer set was used. Via MiXCR, TCRdb re-called the multiplex PCR reads, giving one row per CDR3 protein. The table shows fewer than 350,000 distinct CDR3 sequences, with 21% occurring only once. Sequencing was done on a sample of blood. Source of these receptors: a woman aged 45 to 65 with Graves' hyperthyroidism.

This clonotype appeared many times. For the CDR3, the DNA is TGCGCCAGCAGCTTGGAAGGGAATTCACCCCTCCACTTT. Translation gives CASSLEGNSPLHF. The chain combines TRBV5-1 with TRBJ1-6; D is unresolved. From germline, CDR1 is SGHRS and CDR2 YFSETQ. The CDR3 is 13 residues long. Trimming stripped 0 bases from V and 7 bases from J, with 5 bases between. The variable domain in full, with the rest retrieved from reference TRBV5-1 and TRBJ1-6, is KAGVTQTPRYLIKTRGQQVTLSCSPISGHRSVSWYQQTPGQGLQFLFEYFSETQRNKGNFPGRFSGRQFSNSRSEMNVSTLELGDSALYLCASSLEGNSPLHFGNGTRLTVT.

V and J are TRBV7-3 and TRBJ2-3; the D is unclear. This CDR3 is built from 14 residues. V lost 4 bases, J lost 0 bases, and 8 bases lay in between. CDR1 and CDR2 (germline): SGHTA, FQGTGA. CDR3 sequence: CASSSQSSTDTQYF. The CDR3 region has the DNA TGTGCCAGCAGCTCCCAGTCTAGCACAGATACGCAGTATTTT.

This clonotype was seen many times. The chain couples TRBV27 to TRBJ1-2; 8 nucleotides agree with TRBD1. Trimming removed 4 bases from V and 4 bases from J; junction bases left unmatched: 5. Germline-derived CDR1 and CDR2 are MNHEY and SMNVEV (reference sequence). This CDR3 spans 14 amino acids. For the CDR3, the DNA is TGTGCCAGCAGTTCACAGGGGGACTTCTATGGCTACACCTTC. Translation: CASSSQGDFYGYTF.

This clonotype appeared a few times. The chain carries TRBV18 and TRBJ2-1; D may match TRBD1 or TRBD2 (5 bases each). Germline V gene sequence: CDR1 KGHSH, CDR2 LQKENI. The CDR3 spans 15 residues. Deletions cut 0 bases from V and 5 bases from J, with 11 bases between. The CDR3 nucleotides read TGTGCCAGCTCACCACCGGCCGGGGCCCACAATGAGCAGTTCTTC. Translation gives CASSPPAGAHNEQFF.

At least ten counts were recorded for this clonotype. This chain links TRBV5-6 with TRBJ1-2; 8 bases map to TRBD1. V lost 4 bases and J lost 4; bases outside the gene matches: 9. CDR1 SGHDT and CDR2 YYEEEE come from the germline V gene. This CDR3 contains 15 residues. CDR3 region: CASSPRDRLSYGYTF. In nucleotides, the CDR3 is TGTGCCAGCAGCCCTCGGGACAGGCTCTCCTATGGCTACACCTTC.

The genes are TRBV10-1 and TRBJ1-2, with 7 bases aligning to TRBD1. CDR3 length: 16 residues. The V gene end was trimmed by 2 bases and the J gene end by 6 bases; junction bases not matched to a gene: 12. Germline CDR1 and CDR2: WNHNN and SYGVQD (reference sequence). The CDR3 reads CASSERFATGIHGYTF. CDR3 bases: TGCGCCAGCAGTGAGAGGTTTGCGACAGGGATTCATGGCTACACCTTC.

In this sample, this clonotype turned up many times. V is TRBV5-1 and J is TRBJ1-5, with 10 positions matching TRBD1. CDR1 is SGHRS and CDR2 is YFSETQ in the germline V gene. The CDR3 is 15 amino acids. Unmatched junction bases numbered 4, after V lost 4 bases and J lost 3 bases. CDR3 protein: CASSLGQGNNQPQHF. As DNA, the CDR3 is TGCGCCAGCAGCCTGGGACAGGGGAACAATCAGCCCCAGCATTTT.

This chain connects TRBV12-3 or TRBV12-4 to TRBJ1-2, with D maybe TRBD1 (5 bases). The germline V and J ends were trimmed by 6 bases and 8 bases, with 13 bases remaining between them. This CDR3 has 12 residues. CDR3 nucleotides: TGTGCCAGCAGCCGGGACCCTGGGGGCTACACCTTC. As protein: CASSRDPGGYTF.

This clonotype was counted a few times. The chain links TRBV5-6 to TRBJ1-6; no clear D. Germline V gives CDR1 SGHDT, CDR2 YYEEEE. CDR3 length equals 15 residues. Trimming cost V 0 bases and J 5 bases, with 9 bases left between them. The CDR3 DNA sequence: TGTGCCAGCAGCTTGGATCAAAGGGATAATTCACCCCTCCACTTT. Its translation: CASSLDQRDNSPLHF.

The rearrangement joins TRBV18 to TRBJ2-1; 9 bases align to TRBD2. This CDR3 is 15 amino acids long. V trimming: 3 bases; J trimming: 12 bases; junction bases outside the gene matches: 12. Germline-derived CDR1 and CDR2 are KGHSH and LQKENI. The chain's CDR3 is CASSPVTSGLKGQFF. CDR3 coding DNA: TGTGCCAGCTCACCGGTGACTAGCGGTCTTAAGGGGCAGTTCTTC.

The V gene is TRBV20-1, the J gene TRBJ2-3; no clear D. This CDR3 has 13 amino acids. Trimming pared 4 bases from V and 0 bases from J, leaving 8 bases between. The germline V gene has CDR1 DFQATT and CDR2 SNEGSKA (reference sequence). The CDR3 nucleotides are TGCAGTGCTATGGAGCGTAGCACAGATACGCAGTATTTT. Translation gives CSAMERSTDTQYF.

There are a few counts of this clonotype. V is TRBV9 and J is TRBJ2-7; D gene ambiguous. V shed 4 bases and J shed 1 base, with 24 bases lying between them. CDR1 SGDLS and CDR2 YYNGEE come from the germline V gene. The CDR3 runs to 18 residues. The CDR3 nucleotides read TGTGCCAGCAGCCGATTTGTTGGTGGAAGTGGATTATCCTACGAGCAGTACTTC. Translated: CASSRFVGGSGLSYEQYF.

This clonotype was seen at least ten times. This chain joins TRBV10-3 and TRBJ2-7; D not certain. The CDR3 covers 13 residues. Germline values: CDR1 ENHRY, CDR2 SYGVKD. V lost 3 bases to trimming and J lost 6 bases, with 12 bases between them. CDR3 residues: CAISEGLLSEQYF. CDR3 bases: TGTGCCATCAGTGAAGGGCTACTGAGCGAGCAGTACTTC.

This chain uses TRBV18 with TRBJ1-4; 10 bases line up with TRBD1. The ends lost 3 bases at V and 5 bases at J; junction bases unmatched: 3. There are 15 residues in the CDR3. Germline V CDR1 and CDR2: KGHSH, LQKENI. The CDR3 protein is CASSPGTGENEKLFF. CDR3 nucleotide sequence: TGTGCCAGCTCACCGGGGACAGGGGAAAATGAAAAACTGTTTTTT.

This clonotype appeared many times. CDR3 loop: CASSPTSGGVDIQYF. CDR3 nucleotide sequence: TGTGCCAGCAGTCCCACTAGCGGGGGTGTGGACATTCAGTACTTC. The rearrangement joins TRBV28 to TRBJ2-4; TRBD2 aligns across 11 bases. The germline V gene encodes CDR1 MDHEN and CDR2 SYDVKM. This CDR3 is 15 amino acids long. Losses at the gene ends were 5 bases for V and 8 bases for J; bases not matched to a gene: 8.

The sample holds many counts of this clonotype. The chain has TRBV18 and TRBJ2-1; 12 bases align to TRBD2. V shed 1 base and J 8 bases; nucleotides not matched to a gene: 6. The CDR3 is made up of 16 amino acids. Per germline, CDR1 KGHSH and CDR2 LQKENI. CDR3 amino acids: CASSPLLAGGPHEQFF. The DNA of the CDR3 is TGTGCCAGCTCACCACTTCTAGCGGGAGGGCCCCATGAGCAGTTCTTC.

This sequence joins TRBV7-8 and TRBJ2-5; 11 bases match TRBD1. The CDR3 is made up of 14 amino acids. The germline CDR1 and CDR2 sequences are SGHVS and FQNEAQ. V was clipped by 5 bases and J by 4 bases; unmatched bases: 3. CDR3 loop: CASSRDRGLETQYF. The CDR3 nucleotides are TGTGCCAGCAGCCGGGACAGGGGGTTAGAGACCCAGTACTTC.

This clonotype has ten or more counts. The chain's CDR3 is CASSFTTSGTGDYEQYF. In DNA, the CDR3 is TGTGCCAGCAGCTTTACAACCTCCGGGACAGGGGACTACGAGCAGTACTTC. This chain uses TRBV7-9 with TRBJ2-7, with 10 bases identical to TRBD1. Germline CDR1 and CDR2: SEHNR and FQNEAQ (reference sequence). V was pared by 3 bases and J by 3 bases, with 11 bases of the junction left unmatched. This CDR3 contains 17 residues. Filled out from reference TRBV7-9 and TRBJ2-7, the complete variable domain reads DTGVSQNPRHKITKRGQNVTFRCDPISEHNRLYWYRQTLGQGPEFLTYFQNEAQLEKSRLLSDRFSAERPKGSFSTLEIQRTEQGDSAMYLCASSFTTSGTGDYEQYFGPGTRLTVT.

J is TRBJ2-7 and V is TRBV5-5, with D perhaps TRBD1 or TRBD2 (5 bases each). Germline values: CDR1 SGHKS, CDR2 YYEKEE (reference sequence). V dropped 0 bases and J dropped 1 base, with 11 bases sitting between them. The CDR3 is made up of 15 amino acids. This CDR3 is CASSLAVGVSYEQYF. The CDR3 bases are TGTGCCAGCAGCTTGGCCGTGGGGGTGTCCTACGAGCAGTACTTC.

The sample holds many counts of this clonotype. The chain has TRBV7-8 and TRBJ2-3; tentatively, D is TRBD1 (6 bases). The CDR3 sequence is 17 residues long. Germline V CDR1 and CDR2: SGHVS, FQNEAQ. Trimming removed 5 bases at V and 2 bases at J, with 20 bases between. The DNA of the CDR3 is TGTGCCAGCAGCCCATCCGAGGGGGTAGCCCACACAGATACGCAGTATTTT. Its translation is CASSPSEGVAHTDTQYF.

This clonotype was seen ten or more times. The rearrangement links TRBV2 to TRBJ2-7, with TRBD1 matching over 8 bases. After removal of 6 bases from V and 5 bases from J, the junction contained 6 bases not matched to a gene. The CDR3 loop spans 13 amino acids. Germline V gene data show CDR1 as SNHLY and CDR2 as FYNNEI. The CDR3 reads CASRTGVADEQYF. CDR3 bases: TGTGCCAGCAGGACAGGGGTGGCTGACGAGCAGTACTTC.

This clonotype was counted ten times or more. The gene calls are TRBV11-2 and TRBJ2-3, with 8 positions matching TRBD1. From germline, CDR1 is SGHAT and CDR2 FQNNGV. J lost 2 bases, V lost 0 bases, and 7 bases had no gene match. This CDR3 is 17 amino acids long. The CDR3 sequence: CASSLESRGRPTDTQYF. In nucleotides, the CDR3 is TGTGCCAGCAGCTTAGAGAGCAGGGGGCGCCCCACAGATACGCAGTATTTT.

The CDR3 spells CSAIGLAGDSYNEQFF. The CDR3 DNA reads as TGCAGTGCGATCGGACTAGCGGGAGACTCCTACAATGAGCAGTTCTTC. V is TRBV20-1 and J is TRBJ2-1; 13 nucleotides agree with TRBD2. V dropped 6 bases and J dropped 0; count of bases not matched to a gene: 5. This CDR3 comprises 16 residues. Per germline, CDR1 DFQATT and CDR2 SNEGSKA (reference sequence).

This clonotype was seen at least ten times. This chain uses TRBV12-3 or TRBV12-4 with TRBJ1-3, with TRBD1 identical over 7 bases. Trimming cost V 6 bases and J 3 bases; bases outside gene matches: 11. CDR3 length equals 16 residues. The CDR3 protein is CASSPRTGGIGNTIYF. The DNA for the CDR3 is TGTGCCAGCAGCCCCAGGACAGGAGGGATTGGAAACACCATATATTTT.

At least ten counts were recorded for this clonotype. The chain carries TRBV7-2 and TRBJ1-2, with TRBD1 matching over 8 bases. This CDR3 comprises 15 residues. Trimming cost V 2 bases and J 2 bases; bases outside gene matches: 4. Germline CDR1 and CDR2: SGHTA and FQGNSA. The CDR3 loop is CASSLPGGENYGYTF. CDR3 bases: TGTGCCAGCAGCTTACCAGGGGGCGAGAACTATGGCTACACCTTC.

This clonotype showed up just a few times. In DNA form, the CDR3 reads TGTGCCAGCAGCCCTAGATCGGGAGGGCGCCTTGAGACCCAGTACTTC. This encodes CASSPRSGGRLETQYF. The chain combines TRBV7-2 with TRBJ2-5; 8 bases fit TRBD2. The CDR3 extends over 16 amino acids. The germline gives CDR1 SGHTA, CDR2 FQGNSA. V lost 5 bases to trimming and J lost 5 bases; unmatched junction nucleotides: 13.